These 16 T cell receptor beta chains originate from one sample sequenced in a study of T cells in Graves' hyperthyroidism and ophthalmopathy. RNA transcripts served as the template for amplifying TCR beta CDR3 regions. The primer set for the first-round RT-PCR of the TCR CDR3 was HTBI. One entry per CDR3 protein results from TCRdb running MiXCR on the multiplex PCR reads. The profile shows around 500,000 distinct CDR3 sequences, about 20% of them singletons. The specimen sequenced was blood. The receptors stem from a woman in her 70s with Graves' ophthalmopathy.

This clonotype has ten or more counts. V gene TRBV12-3 or TRBV12-4 combines with J gene TRBJ1-5; TRBD1 might be the D (5 bases). V dropped 3 bases and J dropped 0 bases, with 18 bases sitting between them. The CDR3 runs to 18 residues. The CDR3 nucleotides are TGTGCCAGCAGTTTCGGCAGGGTTGAGCGATATAGCAATCAGCCCCAGCATTTT. Translated: CASSFGRVERYSNQPQHF.

This clonotype was recorded at least ten times. The J gene is TRBJ1-2, the V gene TRBV27, with D possibly TRBD1 on 6 matching bases. Germline lookup yields CDR1 MNHEY and CDR2 SMNVEV (reference sequence). With 3 bases removed from V and 1 base from J, the gap between germline ends came to 12 bases. The CDR3 is 15 amino acids. CDR3 coding DNA: TGTGCCAGCAGTTTGAAGGGGGTATTTAACTATGGCTACACCTTC. Amino acid sequence: CASSLKGVFNYGYTF.

The chain joins TRBV27 to TRBJ1-1; D gene uncertain. V dropped 6 bases and J dropped 3 bases, with 11 bases sitting between them. The length of the CDR3 is 13 residues. Germline assignment: CDR1 MNHEY and CDR2 SMNVEV (reference sequence). CDR3 nucleotides: TGTGCCAGCAGCGCTCCGGGTGACACTGAAGCTTTCTTT. It encodes CASSAPGDTEAFF.

The V gene is TRBV7-9, the J gene TRBJ1-2; tentative D call: TRBD1 (6 bases). Trimming cost V 2 bases and J 0 bases, with 13 bases left between them. Looked up from germline, CDR1 is SEHNR and CDR2 is FQNEAQ (reference sequence). CDR3 length: 16 amino acids. The CDR3 here is CASSLTGGGANYGYTF. The DNA for the CDR3 is TGTGCCAGCAGCTTAACCGGAGGGGGAGCTAACTATGGCTACACCTTC.

This clonotype was seen a few times. The chain recombines TRBV24-1 with TRBJ2-7; D ambiguous. In germline, CDR1 is KGHDR, CDR2 SFDVKD. V was clipped by 5 bases and J by 6 bases, with 10 bases between them. The CDR3 contains 12 residues. CDR3 coding DNA: TGTGCCACCAGTGCGTTCCTGTTCGAGCAGTACTTC. Its protein is CATSAFLFEQYF.

Only a few counts were recorded for this clonotype. The chain has TRBV7-3 and TRBJ2-3; 8 positions match TRBD2. Germline loops: CDR1 SGHTA, CDR2 FQGTGA. The CDR3 is 16 amino acids. V lost 5 bases and J lost 1; bases outside the gene matches: 8. The CDR3, as DNA: TGTGCCAGCAGCCCGTTCGGGACTAGTGGCACAGATACGCAGTATTTT. This translates into CASSPFGTSGTDTQYF.

This rearrangement joins TRBV11-2 to TRBJ2-6; D gene unclear. V lost 1 base, J lost 5 bases, and 3 bases lay in between. Germline V gene sequence: CDR1 SGHAT, CDR2 FQNNGV. The length of the CDR3 is 13 residues. This chain's CDR3 is CASSLAWANVLTF. CDR3 in DNA: TGTGCCAGCAGCTTAGCGTGGGCCAACGTCCTGACTTTC.

The gene calls are TRBV3-1 and TRBJ1-3, with D perhaps matching TRBD1 (5 bases). CDR3 length: 16 residues. Trimming cost V 0 bases and J 3 bases, with 12 bases left between them. Per germline, CDR1 LGHDT and CDR2 YNNKEL (reference sequence). CDR3 protein: CASSQDGAGIGNTIYF. CDR3 DNA sequence: TGTGCCAGCAGCCAAGACGGTGCAGGGATTGGAAACACCATATATTTT. Supplemented by reference TRBV3-1 and TRBJ1-3, the full variable domain reads DTAVSQTPKYLVTQMGNDKSIKCEQNLGHDTMYWYKQDSKKFLKIMFSYNNKELIINETVPNRFSPKSPDKAHLNLHINSLELGDSAVYFCASSQDGAGIGNTIYFGEGSWLTVV.

This clonotype was seen ten or more times. CDR3 in amino acids: CASKELGLRTDTQYF. For the CDR3, the DNA is TGTGCCAGCAAAGAATTAGGACTACGCACAGATACGCAGTATTTT. The chain is built from TRBV2 and TRBJ2-3, with D maybe TRBD2 (6 bases). V was clipped by 7 bases and J by 1 base, with 15 bases between them. The CDR3 totals 15 residues. Germline CDR1 reads SNHLY; CDR2 reads FYNNEI.

The chain links TRBV7-9 to TRBJ2-7, with 9 bases aligning to TRBD2. Looked up from germline, CDR1 is SEHNR and CDR2 is FQNEAQ (reference sequence). Losses at the gene ends were 5 bases for V and 9 bases for J; bases not matched to a gene: 14. The CDR3 contains 15 residues. The CDR3 loop reads CASSLSSGEAVGQYF. As DNA, the CDR3 is TGTGCCAGCAGCCTTTCTAGCGGGGAGGCGGTGGGGCAGTACTTC.

This clonotype was detected many times. The rearrangement uses TRBV6-6 and TRBJ2-1, with 10 bases that match TRBD1. This CDR3 region has 17 residues. Losses at the gene ends were 2 bases for V and 4 bases for J; bases not matched to a gene: 8. Germline CDR1 is MNHNY and CDR2 is SVGAGI (reference sequence). CDR3 in DNA: TGTGCCAGCAGTTACGGGACAGGGGTAGATCCTTACAATGAGCAGTTCTTC. As protein: CASSYGTGVDPYNEQFF.

This clonotype was seen repeatedly, ten times or more. In DNA, the CDR3 is TGCAGTGCTAGAGGACGGACTGAAGGGTCACCCCTCCACTTT. It encodes CSARGRTEGSPLHF. The chain combines TRBV20-1 with TRBJ1-6; D is uncertain. Between the trimmed V and J ends, which lost 1 base and 10 bases, there was a span of 14 bases. CDR1 DFQATT and CDR2 SNEGSKA come from the germline V gene (reference sequence). The CDR3 covers 14 residues.

In its sample, this clonotype was seen a few times. The chain carries TRBV28 and TRBJ2-7, with 7 bases fitting TRBD1. The CDR3 is made up of 15 amino acids. CDR1 is MDHEN and CDR2 is SYDVKM in the germline V gene. Unmatched junction bases numbered 12, after V lost 6 bases and J lost 4 bases. CDR3 loop: CASSTQGDLRYEQYF. The CDR3, as DNA: TGTGCCAGCAGCACTCAGGGGGACCTCCGTTACGAGCAGTACTTC. The full variable domain, in which reference TRBV28 and TRBJ2-7 provide the parts outside the CDR3, is DVKVTQSSRYLVKRTGEKVFLECVQDMDHENMFWYRQDPGLGLRLIYFSYDVKMKEKGDIPEGYSVSREKKERFSLILESASTNQTSMYLCASSTQGDLRYEQYFGPGTRLTVT.

CDR3 nucleotide sequence: TGTGCCACCAGCAGAGATCGGGCAGCTGATCAGCCCCAGCATTTT. The encoded protein is CATSRDRAADQPQHF. J is TRBJ1-5 and V is TRBV15; unclear D gene. Germline lookup yields CDR1 LNHNV and CDR2 YYDKDF (reference sequence). With 0 bases removed from V and 5 bases from J, the gap between germline ends came to 11 bases. The CDR3 is 15 amino acids. Using reference TRBV15 and TRBJ1-5 for the parts outside the CDR3, the full variable domain is DAMVIQNPRYQVTQFGKPVTLSCSQTLNHNVMYWYQQKSSQAPKLLFHYYDKDFNNEADTPDNFQSRRPNTSFCFLDIRSPGLGDTAMYLCATSRDRAADQPQHFGDGTRLSIL.

This chain uses TRBV7-9 with TRBJ1-2; possibly TRBD1 for D (6 bases). The germline V gene encodes CDR1 SEHNR and CDR2 FQNEAQ (reference sequence). The CDR3 extends over 15 amino acids. Trimming cost V 5 bases and J 8 bases, with 21 bases left between them. The CDR3 loop is CASSPRMAGVEGYTF. DNA of the CDR3: TGTGCCAGCAGCCCCCGGATGGCAGGGGTGGAGGGCTACACCTTC.

This clonotype has a handful of counts. At one of its ends the junction is not consistent with the germline gene, which may arise from a read error. The gene calls are TRBV7-7 and TRBJ2-5, with D uncertain. Germline values: CDR1 SSHAT, CDR2 FNYEAQ (reference sequence). The CDR3 is 14 residues long. CDR3 region: CASSLRPYQETQYF. Written as DNA, the CDR3 is TGTGCTAGCAGCTTAAGACCGTACCAAGAGACCCAGTACTTC.